Following are 20 T cell receptor beta chains from one sample sequenced in a study of identical twins. TCRdb used MiXCR to reprocess the 5' RACE reads, holding one entry per CDR3 protein. Seen here are approximately 600,000 distinct CDR3 sequences, under 8.5% observed once, and the top ten hold approximately 1.5%. These records were also assigned to another study, of yellow fever vaccine responses in identical twins.

The sample taken for sequencing was PBMCs. The receptor set was obtained from a woman aged 18-29 years in good health.

This clonotype was detected ten times or more. The chain couples TRBV24-1 to TRBJ2-7; tentative D call: TRBD1 (6 bases). The ends were cut back, 4 bases at V and 13 bases at J, with 16 bases in the middle. Germline V gene data show CDR1 as KGHDR and CDR2 as SFDVKD. CDR3 size: 12 residues. The CDR3 sequence is CATSDSGQSQYF. For the CDR3, the DNA is TGTGCCACCAGTGACTCCGGACAGTCTCAATACTTC.

The V call is TRBV27, the J call TRBJ2-2, with 12 bases matching TRBD1. Germline values: CDR1 MNHEY, CDR2 SMNVEV (reference sequence). The CDR3 covers 18 residues. The V and J ends lost 4 bases and 6 bases, in that order; junction bases with no gene match: 12. CDR3 bases: TGTGCCAGCAGTTCATGGGACAGGGGGCCTCTGGGGGCCGGGGAGCTGTTTTTT. It yields the protein CASSSWDRGPLGAGELFF.

This clonotype was picked up a small number of times. The chain joins TRBV25-1 to TRBJ1-1; TRBD1 is a possible D gene (6 bases). Germline V lookup: CDR1 MGHDK, CDR2 SYGVNS. Trimming cost V 3 bases and J 0 bases, with 11 bases left between them. There are 15 residues in the CDR3. The CDR3 DNA reads as TGTGCCAGCAGTGATGGACAGACTTTGAACACTGAAGCTTTCTTT. It yields the protein CASSDGQTLNTEAFF.

V gene TRBV3-1 combines with J gene TRBJ1-3; 8 positions agree with TRBD1. Germline CDR1 is LGHDT and CDR2 is YNNKEL (reference sequence). V lost 4 bases to trimming and J lost 2 bases; unmatched junction nucleotides: 7. This CDR3 has 16 residues. CDR3 loop: CASSLGTGMAGNTIYF. For the CDR3, the DNA is TGTGCCAGCAGCCTCGGGACAGGAATGGCTGGAAACACCATATATTTT.

This clonotype has just a few counts. V is TRBV10-3 and J is TRBJ2-5; the D gene is possibly TRBD1 (5 bases). Trimming removed 4 bases at V and 3 bases at J, with 15 bases between. The CDR3 contains 15 residues. Germline V gives CDR1 ENHRY, CDR2 SYGVKD. The CDR3 DNA reads as TGTGCCATCAGTGCCAGGGCCCAATCGGAAGAGACCCAGTACTTC. Translation: CAISARAQSEETQYF.

The gene calls are TRBV5-8 and TRBJ2-5; 10 bases align to TRBD2. The CDR3 length is 17 residues. Germline trimming cut 0 bases from V and 0 bases from J; bases unmatched to any gene: 5. Looked up from germline, CDR1 is SGHTS and CDR2 is YDEGEE. CDR3: CASSLGSSGSNQETQYF. CDR3 in DNA: TGTGCCAGCAGCTTGGGGTCTAGCGGGAGCAACCAAGAGACCCAGTACTTC.

This clonotype was seen more than once but under ten times. This chain links TRBV10-3 with TRBJ2-3; perhaps D is TRBD1 or TRBD2 (5 bases each). Germline assignment: CDR1 ENHRY and CDR2 SYGVKD. The CDR3 consists of 14 residues. The V gene lost 7 bases and the J gene lost 4 bases, with 15 bases spanning the gap. The CDR3 DNA follows: TGTGCCATCACCCGGGACGAGGAGCCAGATACGCAGTATTTT. Translating gives CAITRDEEPDTQYF.

Many counts were recorded for this clonotype. J is TRBJ2-3 and V is TRBV20-1, with D perhaps TRBD2 (5 bases). Germline CDR1 is DFQATT and CDR2 is SNEGSKA (reference sequence). The CDR3 spans 16 residues. V shed 6 bases and J shed 1 base, with 20 bases lying between them. The CDR3 DNA reads TGCAGTGCAGAGAAGAAAAAGCGGAACTGCACAGATACGCAGTATTTT. Its translation: CSAEKKKRNCTDTQYF.

This clonotype was seen more than once but under ten times. The gene calls are TRBV7-9 and TRBJ2-5; 7 bases line up with TRBD2. Trimming took 1 base from V and 2 from J; bases not matched to a gene: 4. The CDR3 loop spans 15 amino acids. Germline assignment: CDR1 SEHNR and CDR2 FQNEAQ (reference sequence). CDR3: CASSLEELAQETQYF. Written as DNA, the CDR3 is TGTGCCAGCAGCTTAGAGGAACTAGCGCAAGAGACCCAGTACTTC.

This sequence joins TRBV28 and TRBJ2-3; unclear D gene. Germline V CDR1 and CDR2: MDHEN, SYDVKM. The CDR3 totals 15 residues. V was clipped by 2 bases and J by 4 bases, with 13 bases between them. The CDR3 DNA follows: TGTGCCAGCAGTTTAGTCGGGTTACTGGCAGATACGCAGTATTTT. It specifies CASSLVGLLADTQYF.

This clonotype has only a few counts. The V gene is TRBV20-1, the J gene TRBJ1-1; D not resolved. V dropped 0 bases and J dropped 6 bases, with 14 bases sitting between them. Germline lookup yields CDR1 DFQATT and CDR2 SNEGSKA (reference sequence). CDR3 length: 14 amino acids. The CDR3 DNA reads TGCAGTGCTAGAGATAGGAGGGTGGCGGCTGAAGCTTTCTTT. The encoded protein is CSARDRRVAAEAFF.

Only one count was recorded for this clonotype. The chain joins TRBV7-8 to TRBJ1-1; D ambiguous. V was clipped by 5 bases and J by 0 bases, with 7 bases between them. Germline CDR1 and CDR2: SGHVS and FQNEAQ. This CDR3 spans 13 amino acids. The CDR3 nucleotides are TGTGCCAGCAGCAGGTCGATGAACACTGAAGCTTTCTTT. It codes for CASSRSMNTEAFF.

This clonotype was detected a few times. This rearrangement joins TRBV5-1 to TRBJ2-6; the D gene is possibly TRBD1 (7 bases). The V end lost 2 bases, the J end lost 4 bases, and 16 bases lay between the germline ends. There are 17 residues in the CDR3. Germline V lookup: CDR1 SGHRS, CDR2 YFSETQ. The CDR3 nucleotides read TGCGCCAGCAGCTTTGGGCCCGGAGGGGGCGGGGCCAACGTCCTGACTTTC. It codes for CASSFGPGGGGANVLTF.

The table lists this clonotype with many counts. V is TRBV9 and J is TRBJ2-7, with D possibly TRBD1 on 6 matching bases. Germline-derived CDR1 and CDR2 are SGDLS and YYNGEE. This CDR3 comprises 13 residues. V lost 4 bases to trimming and J lost 5 bases, with 13 bases between them. CDR3 sequence reads: CASSQWGRDEQYF. CDR3 DNA: TGTGCCAGCAGCCAATGGGGGCGGGACGAGCAGTACTTC.

This clonotype has only a few counts. This chain uses TRBV4-1 with TRBJ2-5, with no clear D. The CDR3 sequence is 13 residues long. Trimming cost V 0 bases and J 7 bases, with 9 bases left between them. Germline loops: CDR1 MGHRA, CDR2 YSYEKL. Here the CDR3 reads CASSQDPDGTQYF. The CDR3 coding sequence is TGCGCCAGCAGCCAAGACCCAGACGGGACCCAGTACTTC.

This rearrangement joins TRBV7-9 to TRBJ2-7; 7 bases are shared with TRBD1. Trimming removed 5 bases from V and 2 bases from J; junction bases left unmatched: 6. This CDR3 comprises 14 residues. The germline CDR1 and CDR2 sequences are SEHNR and FQNEAQ (reference sequence). CDR3 in DNA: TGTGCCAGCAGCCCCGGGGACAGTCCCTACGAGCAGTACGTC. Its protein is CASSPGDSPYEQYV.

This clonotype came up a few times. This rearrangement joins TRBV4-2 to TRBJ1-5; 9 bases fit TRBD1. From germline, CDR1 is LGHNA and CDR2 YNFKEQ. The CDR3 covers 20 residues. The trim removed 3 bases at V and 4 bases at J, leaving 19 bases unmatched. The CDR3 protein is CASSQDPGTGRIGWNQPQHF. The CDR3 region has the DNA TGTGCCAGCAGCCAGGATCCGGGGACAGGGAGGATTGGGTGGAATCAGCCCCAGCATTTT.

The rearrangement links TRBV12-3 or TRBV12-4 to TRBJ2-5; 10 nucleotides match TRBD2. Trimming removed 5 bases from V and 2 bases from J; junction bases left unmatched: 20. The CDR3 has 20 amino acids. This CDR3 is CASSQRELAGGDSIQETQYF. The CDR3 DNA reads as TGTGCCAGCAGTCAACGGGAGTTAGCGGGGGGAGACTCCATTCAAGAGACCCAGTACTTC.

V gene TRBV6-5 combines with J gene TRBJ1-3; no clear D. CDR1 and CDR2 (germline): MNHEY, SVGAGI. The CDR3 extends over 16 amino acids. With 0 bases removed from V and 4 bases from J, the gap between germline ends came to 13 bases. The CDR3 bases are TGTGCCAGCAGTTACTCTGGCCTTACGGGGGGAAACACCATATATTTT. This sequence encodes CASSYSGLTGGNTIYF.

The V gene is TRBV11-2, the J gene TRBJ2-3, with D maybe TRBD2 (5 bases). Germline CDR1 SGHAT, CDR2 FQNNGV. Between the trimmed V and J ends, which lost 1 base and 3 bases, there was a span of 17 bases. This CDR3 spans 17 amino acids. CDR3 residues: CASSLVEAADRTDTQYF. The DNA for the CDR3 is TGTGCCAGCAGCTTAGTGGAGGCGGCGGATAGGACAGATACGCAGTATTTT.